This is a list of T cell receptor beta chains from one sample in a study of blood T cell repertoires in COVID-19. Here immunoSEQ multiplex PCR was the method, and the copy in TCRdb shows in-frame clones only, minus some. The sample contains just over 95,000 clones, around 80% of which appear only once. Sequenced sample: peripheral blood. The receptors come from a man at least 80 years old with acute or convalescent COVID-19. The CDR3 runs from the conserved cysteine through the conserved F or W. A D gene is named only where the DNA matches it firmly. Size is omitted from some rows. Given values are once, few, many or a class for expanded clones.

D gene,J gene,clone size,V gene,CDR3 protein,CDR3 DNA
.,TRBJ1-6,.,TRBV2,CATRSRDSYNSPLHF,TGTGCCACAAGGTCGAGGGACTCCTATAATTCACCCCTCCACTTT
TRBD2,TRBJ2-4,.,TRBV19,CASKSGLAGLKNIQYF,TGTGCCAGTAAATCGGGACTAGCGGGTTTAAAAAACATTCAGTACTTC
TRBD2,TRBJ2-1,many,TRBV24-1,CATSDFSGRTDPRRYNEQFF,TGTGCCACCAGTGATTTCAGCGGGAGGACCGACCCAAGACGGTACAATGAGCAGTTCTTC
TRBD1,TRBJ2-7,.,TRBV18,CASSPSTGDTLNEQYF,TGTGCCAGCTCACCCTCGACAGGGGACACTCTAAACGAGCAGTACTTC
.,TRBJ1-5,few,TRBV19,CASSTKGFGSNQPQHF,TGTGCCAGTAGCACTAAGGGGTTTGGAAGCAATCAGCCCCAGCATTTT
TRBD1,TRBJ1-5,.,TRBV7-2,CASSFSQGGQPQHF,TGTGCCAGCAGCTTTAGCCAGGGGGGTCAGCCCCAGCATTTT
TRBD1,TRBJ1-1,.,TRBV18,CASSTSTGSGEAFF,TGTGCCAGCTCAACCTCGACAGGGAGCGGTGAAGCTTTCTTT
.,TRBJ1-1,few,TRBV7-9,CASSLALQGNAEAFF,TGTGCCAGCAGCTTAGCGCTACAGGGAAACGCTGAAGCTTTCTTT
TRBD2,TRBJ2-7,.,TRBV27,CASRGLAGEPTYEQYF,TGTGCCAGCAGGGGACTAGCGGGGGAACCTACATACGAGCAGTACTTC
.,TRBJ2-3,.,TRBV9,CASSVGTGRLAGTDTQYF,TGTGCCAGCAGCGTAGGTACCGGACGGCTAGCAGGTACAGATACGCAGTATTTT
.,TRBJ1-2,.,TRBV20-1,CSARGGYTF,TGCAGTGCTAGGGGGGGATACACCTTC
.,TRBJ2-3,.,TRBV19,CASSIEARGRYTQYF,TGTGCCAGTAGTATAGAAGCCAGGGGGAGGTATACGCAGTATTTT
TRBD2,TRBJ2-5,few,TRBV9,CASSVVASGYQETQYF,TGTGCCAGCAGCGTAGTGGCTAGCGGGTACCAAGAGACCCAGTACTTC
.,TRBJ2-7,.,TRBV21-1,CASSKVWDSDPRSF,TGTGCCAGCAGCAAAGTTTGGGACAGTGACCCTAGGAGCTTC
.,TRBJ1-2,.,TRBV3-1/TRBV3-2,CASSRQGNSYGYTF,TGTGCCAGCAGCCGTCAGGGGAATAGCTATGGCTACACCTTC